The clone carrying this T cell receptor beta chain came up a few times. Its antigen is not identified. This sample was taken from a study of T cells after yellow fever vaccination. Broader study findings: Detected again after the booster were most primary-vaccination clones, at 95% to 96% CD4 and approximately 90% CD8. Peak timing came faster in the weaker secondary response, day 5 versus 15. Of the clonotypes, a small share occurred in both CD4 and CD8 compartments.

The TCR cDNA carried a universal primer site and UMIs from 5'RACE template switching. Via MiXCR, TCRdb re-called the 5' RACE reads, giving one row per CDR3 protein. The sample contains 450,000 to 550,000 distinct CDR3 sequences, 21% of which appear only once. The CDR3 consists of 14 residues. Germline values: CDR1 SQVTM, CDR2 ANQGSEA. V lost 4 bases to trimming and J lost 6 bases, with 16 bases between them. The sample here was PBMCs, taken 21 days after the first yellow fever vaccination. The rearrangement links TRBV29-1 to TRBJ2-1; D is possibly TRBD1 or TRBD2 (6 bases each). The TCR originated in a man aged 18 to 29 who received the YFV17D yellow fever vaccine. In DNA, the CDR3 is TGCAGCGTTGGGGGGGACGCCAGGGGCAATGAGCAGTTCTTC. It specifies CSVGGDARGNEQFF.